This TCR beta chain was sequenced in a study of human T cells and chemical hapten exposure. Across the study: Reading of the patch tests, which applied 0.01% DPC to the upper back, occurred at 6 days. Study observations and caveats: Alopecia was present in the donors, so their immune response may differ from healthy people's. TCRs exceeding 1 in 1000 frequency stayed unchanged with DPC sensitization.

Via MiXCR, TCRdb re-called the RACE reads, giving one row per CDR3 protein. The data hold 360,000 or so distinct CDR3 sequences, with about 6% observed a single time. Time point meaning: patch test 2, 6 weeks after DPC sensitization. The treatment here: therapeutic diphenylcyclopropenone sensitization with weekly scalp DPC. CDR1 and CDR2 from the germline V gene are SGHTA and FQGNSA. CDR3 length equals 13 residues. Trimming removed 6 bases from V and 8 bases from J, with 16 bases in between. This clonotype was counted many times. What it recognizes is unknown. This chain links TRBV7-2 with TRBJ1-1; perhaps TRBD1 as D (6 bases). This sequence was found in a woman between 18 and 30 years old with alopecia areata. Some clones in this sample may be carry-over from other donors' samples. The specimen comprised whole blood, sampled in connection with sensitization to the hapten diphenylcyclopropenone (DPC). In nucleotides, the CDR3 is TGTGCCAGCAGTACACAGGGATTCACCGAAGCTTTCTTT. Translation: CASSTQGFTEAFF.